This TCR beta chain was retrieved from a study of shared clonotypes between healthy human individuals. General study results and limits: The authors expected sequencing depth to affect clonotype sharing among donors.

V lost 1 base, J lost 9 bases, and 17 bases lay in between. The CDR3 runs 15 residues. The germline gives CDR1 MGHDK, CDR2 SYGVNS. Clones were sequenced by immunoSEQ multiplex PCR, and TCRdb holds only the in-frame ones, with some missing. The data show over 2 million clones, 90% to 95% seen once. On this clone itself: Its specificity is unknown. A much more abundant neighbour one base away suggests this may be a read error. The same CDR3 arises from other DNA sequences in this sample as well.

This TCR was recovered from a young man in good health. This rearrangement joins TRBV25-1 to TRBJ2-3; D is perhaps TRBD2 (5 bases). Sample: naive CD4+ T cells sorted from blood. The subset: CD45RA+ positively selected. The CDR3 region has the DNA TGTGCCAGCAGTGAATTATCGGGCGAACCGGGAACGCAGTATTTT. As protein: CASSELSGEPGTQYF.